One and the same sample provided the 21 T cell receptor beta chains below, sequenced in a study of identical twins. Each CDR3 protein gets one entry after TCRdb re-called the 5' RACE reads with MiXCR. The table shows 350,000 to 400,000 distinct CDR3 sequences, with 7% to 9.5% occurring only once. The material sequenced was naive T cells sorted from blood. The receptors come from a woman aged 50 to 60 in good health.

In its sample, this clonotype was seen a few times. The chain links TRBV6-5 to TRBJ2-3; D unclear. The length of the CDR3 is 13 residues. The germline V gene encodes CDR1 MNHEY and CDR2 SVGAGI. V lost 3 bases and J 2 bases, leaving 6 bases between the germline ends. The CDR3 nucleotides read TGTGCCAGCAGTTATGGAGACACAGATACGCAGTATTTT. Translating gives CASSYGDTDTQYF.

This clonotype occurred a few times. V is TRBV12-3 or TRBV12-4 and J is TRBJ1-6, with D maybe TRBD1 (5 bases). V lost 7 bases and J lost 5, with 12 bases in between. This CDR3 is 14 amino acids long. CDR3 sequence reads: CASTPGTDNSPLHF. For the CDR3, the DNA is TGTGCCAGCACTCCCGGGACCGATAATTCACCCCTCCACTTT.

This clonotype appeared many times. The chain is built from TRBV4-1 and TRBJ2-7; 11 bases are shared with TRBD2. Germline V CDR1 and CDR2: MGHRA, YSYEKL. The CDR3 totals 16 residues. The V and J ends lost 0 bases and 1 base, in that order; junction bases with no gene match: 2. This chain's CDR3 is CASSQEGLAVSYEQYF. Written as DNA, the CDR3 is TGCGCCAGCAGCCAAGAGGGACTAGCGGTATCCTACGAGCAGTACTTC.

This clonotype was counted ten times or more. V gene TRBV12-3 or TRBV12-4 combines with J gene TRBJ2-3; TRBD2 agrees at 12 bases. The CDR3 runs 18 residues. V lost 3 bases to trimming and J lost 3 bases; unmatched junction nucleotides: 10. In DNA, the CDR3 is TGTGCCAGCAGTTTCGGACTAGCGGGATTTTCTAGAACAGATACGCAGTATTTT. The encoded protein is CASSFGLAGFSRTDTQYF.

The table lists this clonotype with a few counts. The chain has TRBV11-2 and TRBJ2-5; 7 positions match TRBD2. V shed 2 bases, J shed 3 bases, and the junction held 6 bases outside the gene matches. Germline V CDR1 and CDR2: SGHAT, FQNNGV. The length of the CDR3 is 15 residues. The chain's CDR3 is CASSLLAGAKETQYF. The CDR3 DNA follows: TGTGCCAGCAGCTTACTGGCGGGAGCAAAAGAGACCCAGTACTTC.

The chain is built from TRBV5-6 and TRBJ1-3; D might be TRBD1 (5 bases). V was trimmed by 0 bases and J by 4 bases, leaving 5 bases between them. CDR1 SGHDT and CDR2 YYEEEE come from the germline V gene. CDR3 length: 13 residues. The CDR3 nucleotides read TGTGCCAGCAGCTTGGACAGGGGAAACACCATATATTTT. Amino acids: CASSLDRGNTIYF.

This clonotype has ten or more counts. CDR3 coding DNA: TGTGCCACGGACGGGACACAAGGACGAGAGACCCAGTACTTC. Amino acids: CATDGTQGRETQYF. The chain uses TRBV3-1 and TRBJ2-5, with D possibly TRBD1 on 6 matching bases. The CDR3 totals 14 residues. The germline V and J ends were trimmed by 10 bases and 4 bases, with 19 bases remaining between them. Germline loops: CDR1 LGHDT, CDR2 YNNKEL (reference sequence).

This clonotype was counted once. For the CDR3, the DNA is TGTGCCACAGGGGCGGCCCCCTACAATGAGCAGTTCTTC. Translation: CATGAAPYNEQFF. The chain combines TRBV7-6 with TRBJ2-1; D is perhaps TRBD1 (6 bases). This CDR3 has 13 residues. With 10 bases removed from V and 2 bases from J, the gap between germline ends came to 12 bases. CDR1 is SGHVS, CDR2 FNYEAQ, per germline.

The table lists this clonotype with a few counts. The chain joins TRBV12-3 or TRBV12-4 to TRBJ2-1, with D possibly being TRBD2 (6 bases). The CDR3 is 13 residues long. With 3 bases removed from V and 8 bases from J, the gap between germline ends came to 11 bases. In DNA form, the CDR3 reads TGTGCCAGCAGTTTTTCAGGCGGGGATGAGCAGTTCTTC. Its protein is CASSFSGGDEQFF.

This sequence joins TRBV12-3 or TRBV12-4 and TRBJ1-4, with D hard to call. This CDR3 has 16 amino acids. Trimming cost V 4 bases and J 0 bases, with 12 bases left between them. Here the CDR3 DNA reads TGTGCCAGCAGTTCCCTACAGCGGGCAACTAATGAAAAACTGTTTTTT. This translates into CASSSLQRATNEKLFF.

The chain joins TRBV6-6 to TRBJ2-2; the D is unclear. The CDR3 runs 12 residues. V lost 11 bases to trimming and J lost 7 bases, with 14 bases between them. Per germline, CDR1 MNHNY and CDR2 SVGAGI (reference sequence). The CDR3 sequence is CASVGLGGELFF. CDR3 bases: TGTGCCTCCGTTGGTTTGGGCGGGGAGCTGTTTTTT.

This clonotype was detected only a few times. V is TRBV11-3 and J is TRBJ2-1, with TRBD2 matching over 8 bases. The ends lost 0 bases at V and 12 bases at J; junction bases unmatched: 4. CDR3 length: 13 residues. In germline, CDR1 is SGHNT, CDR2 YENEEA. The CDR3 sequence is CASSLDGRGVQFF. Here the CDR3 DNA reads TGTGCCAGCAGCTTAGACGGGAGGGGAGTGCAGTTCTTC.

There are a few counts of this clonotype. This chain connects TRBV2 to TRBJ1-5; D uncertain. Between the trimmed V and J ends, which lost 0 bases and 5 bases, there was a span of 5 bases. There are 13 residues in the CDR3. Germline-derived CDR1 and CDR2 are SNHLY and FYNNEI. The CDR3 sequence is CASSEAHYQPQHF. CDR3 sequence (DNA): TGTGCCAGCAGTGAAGCGCACTATCAGCCCCAGCATTTT.

The V and J genes are TRBV4-2 and TRBJ2-3; a possible D gene is TRBD2 (6 bases). V lost 4 bases to trimming and J lost 4 bases, with 12 bases between them. This CDR3 is built from 14 residues. The germline V gene has CDR1 LGHNA and CDR2 YNFKEQ. CDR3: CASSPLEGPDTQYF. The CDR3 region has the DNA TGTGCCAGCAGCCCCCTGGAGGGGCCAGATACGCAGTATTTT.

The rearrangement uses TRBV20-1 and TRBJ2-3; no clear D gene. The CDR3 spans 11 residues. CDR1 is DFQATT and CDR2 is SNEGSKA in the germline V gene (reference sequence). With 6 bases removed from V and 6 bases from J, the gap between germline ends came to 10 bases. The CDR3 reads CSALYSDTQYF. Written as DNA, the CDR3 is TGCAGTGCCCTGTATTCGGATACGCAGTATTTT.

The CDR3 nucleotides read TGCGCCAGCAGCCGTACGGGACAGGGTTACAATGAGCAGTTCTTC. Translated, it gives CASSRTGQGYNEQFF. The V call is TRBV5-1, the J call TRBJ2-1, with 9 bases identical to TRBD1. The CDR3 contains 15 residues. Germline-derived CDR1 and CDR2 are SGHRS and YFSETQ. V trimming: 4 bases; J trimming: 4 bases; junction bases outside the gene matches: 6.

This clonotype was counted ten times or more. This CDR3 reads CASSASPPGTAGNTIYF. The DNA for the CDR3 is TGTGCCAGCAGCGCTTCCCCCCCCGGGACGGCGGGAAACACCATATATTTT. The V call is TRBV9, the J call TRBJ1-3, with D possibly being TRBD1 (5 bases). The CDR3 is 17 residues long. Per the germline V gene, CDR1 is SGDLS and CDR2 is YYNGEE. The ends were cut back, 3 bases at V and 4 bases at J, with 20 bases in the middle.

Many counts were recorded for this clonotype. This chain joins TRBV20-1 and TRBJ1-5; D is ambiguous. The CDR3 covers 15 residues. Trimming pared 1 base from V and 0 bases from J, leaving 10 bases between. The germline V gene has CDR1 DFQATT and CDR2 SNEGSKA (reference sequence). CDR3 protein: CSARVAEDSNQPQHF. The CDR3 nucleotides read TGCAGTGCTAGAGTGGCGGAGGATAGCAATCAGCCCCAGCATTTT.

This clonotype was seen only a few times. The gene calls are TRBV7-9 and TRBJ2-2, with TRBD2 matching 9 bases. Germline V lookup: CDR1 SEHNR, CDR2 FQNEAQ (reference sequence). The V gene end was trimmed by 7 bases and the J gene end by 4 bases; junction bases not matched to a gene: 7. The CDR3 is made up of 15 amino acids. CDR3 nucleotides: TGTGCCAGCACCGTGGTAGCGGGAGCCACCGGGGAGCTGTTTTTT. The encoded protein is CASTVVAGATGELFF.

The chain couples TRBV10-3 to TRBJ1-1; tentatively, D is TRBD1 (6 bases). V was clipped by 4 bases and J by 5 bases, with 14 bases between them. CDR3 length equals 14 residues. From germline, CDR1 is ENHRY and CDR2 SYGVKD. The CDR3 spells CAISGRGGGTEAFF. CDR3 DNA: TGTGCCATCAGTGGCAGGGGAGGTGGTACTGAAGCTTTCTTT.

The V and J genes are TRBV6-1 and TRBJ1-1; the D is unclear. This CDR3 has 15 residues. Germline V gene lookup returns CDR1 MNHNS and CDR2 SASEGT. Trimming cost V 10 bases and J 0 bases, with 18 bases left between them. DNA for the CDR3: TGTGCCACCTTACTCTCGCGACCCCTGAACACTGAAGCTTTCTTT. Protein product: CATLLSRPLNTEAFF.